The sequence of this T cell receptor (beta chain) was determined in a study of T cells in Graves' hyperthyroidism and ophthalmopathy. The length of the CDR3 is 14 residues. Trimming shortened V by 0 bases and J by 4 bases, and 8 bases separated the two germline ends. The germline V gene has CDR1 MNHEY and CDR2 SVGAGI. Researchers took RNA transcripts and amplified the TCR beta CDR3 regions from them. With the HTBI primer set, the TCR CDR3 went through a first round of RT-PCR. From the multiplex PCR reads, TCRdb called clonotypes with MiXCR, one entry per CDR3 protein. The sample has about 400,000 distinct CDR3 sequences, roughly an eighth seen once; the top ten hold 25% to 30%. This clonotype was counted between two and nine times.

This chain joins TRBV6-5 and TRBJ2-3; D is uncertain. This TCR came from a man between 45 and 60 years old with Graves' ophthalmopathy. The sequencing sample was made of blood. CDR3 region: CASSYSFEPDTQYF. Here the CDR3 DNA reads TGTGCCAGCAGTTACTCATTCGAGCCAGATACGCAGTATTTT.